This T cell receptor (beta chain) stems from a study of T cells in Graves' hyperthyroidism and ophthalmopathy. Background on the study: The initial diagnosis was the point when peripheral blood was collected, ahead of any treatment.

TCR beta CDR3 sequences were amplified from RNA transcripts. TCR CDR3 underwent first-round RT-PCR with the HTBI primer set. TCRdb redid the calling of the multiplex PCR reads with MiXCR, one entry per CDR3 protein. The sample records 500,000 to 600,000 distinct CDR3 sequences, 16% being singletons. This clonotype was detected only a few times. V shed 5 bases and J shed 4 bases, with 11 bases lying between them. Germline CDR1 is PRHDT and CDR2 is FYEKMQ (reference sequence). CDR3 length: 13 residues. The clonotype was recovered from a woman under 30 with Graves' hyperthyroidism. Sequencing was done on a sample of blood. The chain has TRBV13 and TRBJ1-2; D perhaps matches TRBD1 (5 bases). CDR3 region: CASSLPGSYGYTF. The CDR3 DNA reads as TGTGCCAGCAGCCTCCCAGGGTCCTATGGCTACACCTTC. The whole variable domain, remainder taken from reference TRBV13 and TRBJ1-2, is AAGVIQSPRHLIKEKRETATLKCYPIPRHDTVYWYQQGPGQDPQFLISFYEKMQSDKGSIPDRFSAQQFSDYHSELNMSSLELGDSALYFCASSLPGSYGYTFGSGTRLTVV.